This T cell receptor beta chain was recorded in a study of blood T cell repertoires in COVID-19. The overall study: Some COVID-19 samples were acute and others convalescent; all came from the United States, Italy and Spain. Sources were T cells, B-cell-depleted T cells, or PBMCs; the material itself was cDNA or gDNA.

Per the germline V gene, CDR1 is MNHNS and CDR2 is SASEGT. The J segment lost 4 bases and the V segment lost 3 bases, leaving 1 base of the junction unmatched. The CDR3 sequence is 14 residues long. This clone was detected once. A much larger clone lies a single base off, so this may be a read error. Recruitment covered some 25 US areas and drew participants whose ages spanned roughly 18 to 89 years. Participants had their cohort set by participant-reported clinical history. The assay was immunoSEQ multiplex PCR, and TCRdb's table has in-frame clones only and misses some. The sample holds about 150,000 clones; approximately 90% are singletons and the top ten take more than 1%.

Specimen: PBMCs or T cells enriched from blood (not recorded which). The receptor comes from a woman between 25 and 40 years old with acute COVID-19. The V and J genes are TRBV6-1 and TRBJ2-3, with TRBD1 matching 10 bases. This CDR3 reads CASSDGTGADTQYF. CDR3 nucleotide sequence: TGTGCCAGCAGTGACGGGACAGGGGCAGATACGCAGTATTTT.